This T cell receptor (beta chain) is from a study of T cell changes during pregnancy in multiple sclerosis. The CDR3 length is 13 residues. Using immunoSEQ multiplex PCR, the repertoire was profiled, and TCRdb retains in-frame clones only, with some absent. In the table there are 90,000 to 120,000 clones, approximately 94% of which are singletons. Sample: peripheral blood, taken in the second trimester of pregnancy. The sequence was collected from a female donor with multiple sclerosis, enrolled in a pregnancy study. The rearrangement joins TRBV21-1 to TRBJ1-2; the table calls TRBD1, which could not be checked here. TRBV21-1 is a pseudogene. CDR3 amino acids: CAQQGDSYYGYTF. The CDR3 region has the DNA TGTGCCCAGCAAGGCGACAGTTACTATGGCTACACCTTC.